This T cell receptor (beta chain) was identified during a study of shared clonotypes between healthy human individuals. Ten immunoSEQ deep assay plates held the unsorted PBMC DNA. Sequenced by immunoSEQ multiplex PCR; TCRdb stores in-frame clones only, minus some. The data contain some 490,000 clones, almost 80% of them seen just once; the ten biggest clones take up more than 10%. About this clone itself: The antigen is undetermined.

Notes on the study in general: Limitation of the genetic and exposure-history diversity represented came from the few donors. Blood was the sole source, and tissue repertoires probably differ.

When samples were unsorted, some 90 million PBMCs were used for genomic DNA. Between the trimmed V and J ends, which lost 2 bases and 4 bases, there was a span of 8 bases. There are 13 residues in the CDR3. Germline CDR1 reads SGHVS; CDR2 reads FNYEAQ. The V and J genes are TRBV7-6 and TRBJ1-1; D gene uncertain. Sequenced: PBMCs. The receptor was derived from a woman between 40 and 55 years old in good health. Some clones in this sample may be carry-over from other donors' samples. The CDR3 nucleotides read TGTGCCAGCAGCTTAAGAGCAGCCACTGAAGCTTTCTTT. Translation gives CASSLRAATEAFF.